The 27 T cell receptor beta chains in this list originate from one sample, sequenced in a study of beta chain features in type 1 diabetes listed by TCRdb under 2018. Receptors were amplified or captured by the immunoSEQ multiplex PCR assay. The entire isolated RNA was reverse transcribed using the High Capacity cDNA Reverse Transcription Kit, and thus expressed TCRB transcripts were sequenced. Not all clones reach the TCRdb copy of this immuneACCESS table, which keeps in-frame sequences only. Checked studies attribute under half of the gap to unresolved V genes and leave the rest unexplained. This sample gives 150,000 to 170,000 clones in total; roughly 8% of them show up just once. 0.5% to 0.65% of the sample goes to the ten largest clones. Sequenced sample: central memory CD4+ T cells from blood. The receptors come from a young man in good health.

In its sample, this clone is medium-sized (0.01 to 0.1%). The CDR3 reads CAWARQVGYEQYF. CDR3 DNA sequence: TGTGCCTGGGCACGACAGGTCGGCTACGAGCAGTACTTC. This chain joins TRBV30 and TRBJ2-7; the D gene is possibly TRBD1 (6 bases). The V gene's germline CDR1 is GTSNPN and CDR2 SVGIG (reference sequence). There are 13 residues in the CDR3. Between the trimmed V and J ends, which lost 5 bases and 3 bases, there was a span of 14 bases.

This clone was seen ten or more times. J is TRBJ2-1 and V is TRBV5-1, with a weak D call TRBD1 (6 bases). The CDR3 loop spans 14 amino acids. Germline-derived CDR1 and CDR2 are SGHRS and YFSETQ. Trimming removed 6 bases at V and 0 bases at J, with 10 bases between. The CDR3 region has the DNA TGCGCCAGCACCCGGGACAACTCCTACAATGAGCAGTTCTTC. Translation gives CASTRDNSYNEQFF.

This clone came up many times. The genes are TRBV28 and TRBJ1-2; D remains unclear. This CDR3 has 11 residues. Germline-derived CDR1 and CDR2 are MDHEN and SYDVKM. The V end was cut by 10 bases, the J end by 5 bases, with 11 bases between. The CDR3 bases are TGTGCCACCGGACGGGAGTATGGCTACACCTTC. Amino acid sequence: CATGREYGYTF.

J is TRBJ1-4 and V is TRBV7-2, with 8 bases matching TRBD1. Germline lookup yields CDR1 SGHTA and CDR2 FQGNSA. The CDR3 loop spans 15 amino acids. V was clipped by 2 bases and J by 4 bases; unmatched bases: 3. For the CDR3, the DNA is TGTGCCAGCAGCTTATCGGGACAGGTTAATGAAAAACTGTTTTTT. It yields the protein CASSLSGQVNEKLFF.

Only a few counts were recorded for this clone. This chain connects TRBV5-1 to TRBJ1-5; the match to TRBD1 covers 7 bases. CDR3 length: 14 residues. Germline CDR1 SGHRS, CDR2 YFSETQ. The ends lost 4 bases at V and 6 bases at J; junction bases unmatched: 7. CDR3 nucleotides: TGCGCCAGCAGCGGTGGGACAGCGGGTCAGCCCCAGCATTTT. Translation gives CASSGGTAGQPQHF. The full variable domain, with the rest looked up from reference TRBV5-1 and TRBJ1-5, is KAGVTQTPRYLIKTRGQQVTLSCSPISGHRSVSWYQQTPGQGLQFLFEYFSETQRNKGNFPGRFSGRQFSNSRSEMNVSTLELGDSALYLCASSGGTAGQPQHFGDGTRLSIL.

This clone showed up just a few times. The rearrangement joins TRBV7-2 to TRBJ1-4; 8 bases are a match to TRBD1. V shed 5 bases and J 8 bases; nucleotides not matched to a gene: 10. The CDR3 has 15 residues. Germline assignment: CDR1 SGHTA and CDR2 FQGNSA. The CDR3 nucleotides are TGTGCCAGCAGCGCCGGACAGGGACGTTTGGAAAAACTGTTTTTT. It is translated as CASSAGQGRLEKLFF.

This clone was counted between two and nine times. The chain has TRBV4-2 and TRBJ2-2; TRBD1 aligns across 8 bases. The V and J ends lost 2 bases and 5 bases, in that order; junction bases with no gene match: 7. Per germline, CDR1 LGHNA and CDR2 YNFKEQ. The length of the CDR3 is 16 residues. This chain's CDR3 is CASSQPRTGRTGELFF. The CDR3, as DNA: TGTGCCAGCAGCCAACCCCGGACAGGGCGGACCGGGGAGCTGTTTTTT.

This clone was counted ten times or more. Within the sample, other DNA sequences also encode this same CDR3. The chain uses TRBV5-4 and TRBJ1-5; D is unresolved. The CDR3 loop spans 12 amino acids. The germline V gene encodes CDR1 SGHNT and CDR2 YYREEE (reference sequence). V was shortened by 1 base and J by 4 bases, with 3 bases between the two germline ends. CDR3 DNA sequence: TGTGCCAGCAGCTTGCCGAATCAGCCCCAGCATTTT. This encodes CASSLPNQPQHF.

This clone was detected many times. The chain is built from TRBV19 and TRBJ2-1, with D perhaps TRBD2 (5 bases). Germline V gene sequence: CDR1 LNHDA, CDR2 SQIVND (reference sequence). The V gene lost 4 bases and the J gene lost 6 bases, with 19 bases spanning the gap. The CDR3 loop spans 16 amino acids. Here the CDR3 reads CASSTPGLLPGNEQFF. The CDR3 DNA reads as TGTGCCAGTAGTACACCAGGACTGCTGCCGGGCAATGAGCAGTTCTTC.

This clone has just a few counts. The chain carries TRBV2 and TRBJ2-3; no reliable D call. The germline V gene encodes CDR1 SNHLY and CDR2 FYNNEI. Trimming stripped 4 bases from V and 3 bases from J, with 14 bases between. CDR3 length: 15 residues. CDR3 in amino acids: CASSAHTVTTDTQYF. The CDR3 bases are TGTGCCAGCAGTGCCCATACAGTAACAACAGATACGCAGTATTTT.

This sequence joins TRBV27 and TRBJ2-2; 10 bases are shared with TRBD1. The CDR3 runs 14 residues. Germline CDR1 reads MNHEY; CDR2 reads SMNVEV (reference sequence). The J segment lost 6 bases and the V segment lost 10 bases, leaving 8 bases of the junction unmatched. The DNA for the CDR3 is TGTGCCACCGGGACAGGGGTTGAATCCGGGGAGCTGTTTTTT. Its protein product is CATGTGVESGELFF.

This clone was seen more than once but under ten times. This chain uses TRBV7-3 with TRBJ2-3, with TRBD2 matching 11 bases. CDR1 SGHTA and CDR2 FQGTGA come from the germline V gene. This CDR3 spans 16 amino acids. The V gene end was trimmed by 5 bases and the J gene end by 2 bases; junction bases not matched to a gene: 6. The CDR3 DNA reads TGTGCCAGCAGCGACCGACTAGCGGGGTACACAGATACGCAGTATTTT. This translates into CASSDRLAGYTDTQYF.

This clone was observed a few times. This rearrangement joins TRBV28 to TRBJ2-7; 10 positions agree with TRBD2. Germline V gene lookup returns CDR1 MDHEN and CDR2 SYDVKM. The CDR3 contains 15 residues. V was pared by 6 bases and J by 9 bases, with 14 bases of the junction left unmatched. The CDR3 sequence is CASSSPASGSSLQYF. The CDR3, as DNA: TGTGCCAGCAGCTCCCCAGCTAGCGGGAGCTCGTTGCAGTACTTC. Filled out from reference TRBV28 and TRBJ2-7, the complete variable domain reads DVKVTQSSRYLVKRTGEKVFLECVQDMDHENMFWYRQDPGLGLRLIYFSYDVKMKEKGDIPEGYSVSREKKERFSLILESASTNQTSMYLCASSSPASGSSLQYFGPGTRLTVT.

The V call is TRBV29-1, the J call TRBJ1-2; 10 positions agree with TRBD1. This CDR3 spans 15 amino acids. CDR1 and CDR2 from the germline V gene are SQVTM and ANQGSEA. The V and J ends lost 1 base and 2 bases, in that order; junction bases with no gene match: 4. The CDR3, as DNA: TGCAGCGTTGAAGGACAGGGGGCTCGGAACTATGGCTACACCTTC. Encoded protein: CSVEGQGARNYGYTF.

This clone was found a few times. The chain has TRBV27 and TRBJ2-1; 11 bases are shared with TRBD2. Germline assignment: CDR1 MNHEY and CDR2 SMNVEV (reference sequence). Losses at the gene ends were 6 bases for V and 4 bases for J; bases not matched to a gene: 8. The CDR3 sequence is 16 residues long. CDR3 in amino acids: CASSLVGLAAYNEQFF. DNA for the CDR3: TGTGCCAGCAGCTTGGTGGGACTAGCGGCTTACAATGAGCAGTTCTTC.

This clone was detected ten times or more. The genes are TRBV5-4 and TRBJ2-5; D uncertain. The V gene lost 0 bases and the J gene lost 2 bases, with 5 bases spanning the gap. This CDR3 region has 13 residues. Germline V gene lookup returns CDR1 SGHNT and CDR2 YYREEE (reference sequence). DNA for the CDR3: TGTGCCAGCAGCTTGGACATACAAGAGACCCAGTACTTC. This sequence encodes CASSLDIQETQYF.

The V gene is TRBV18, the J gene TRBJ1-2, with D perhaps matching TRBD1 (5 bases). V was cut by 2 bases and J by 4 bases, with 8 bases left in between. This CDR3 has 13 amino acids. Germline V gene lookup returns CDR1 KGHSH and CDR2 LQKENI. CDR3 in amino acids: CASSPRGGYGYTF. The CDR3 coding sequence is TGTGCCAGCTCACCAAGGGGAGGCTATGGCTACACCTTC.

This clone was detected a few times. The chain links TRBV18 to TRBJ2-1; D might be TRBD1 (5 bases). The CDR3 length is 14 residues. V lost 3 bases, J lost 9 bases, and 15 bases lay in between. Germline-derived CDR1 and CDR2 are KGHSH and LQKENI. CDR3 region: CASSPQDSQSEQFF. In DNA form, the CDR3 reads TGTGCCAGCTCACCCCAAGACAGCCAAAGTGAGCAGTTCTTC.

The chain links TRBV5-1 to TRBJ2-1, with 12 bases fitting TRBD2. Looked up from germline, CDR1 is SGHRS and CDR2 is YFSETQ. The CDR3 spans 15 residues. V gave up 4 bases and J gave up 7 bases; unmatched junction bases: 6. The CDR3 DNA sequence: TGCGCCAGCAGCCTAGGGACTAGCGGGTTAAATGAGCAGTTCTTC. Translating it yields CASSLGTSGLNEQFF.

This clone was detected a few times. The CDR3 region has the DNA TGCGCCAGCAGCGCGGGTTACTTGAACACTGAAGCTTTCTTT. It encodes CASSAGYLNTEAFF. This rearrangement joins TRBV5-1 to TRBJ1-1, with unresolved D. The CDR3 runs 14 residues. Germline-derived CDR1 and CDR2 are SGHRS and YFSETQ. V lost 4 bases to trimming and J lost 0 bases, with 10 bases between them. Filled out from reference TRBV5-1 and TRBJ1-1, the complete variable domain reads KAGVTQTPRYLIKTRGQQVTLSCSPISGHRSVSWYQQTPGQGLQFLFEYFSETQRNKGNFPGRFSGRQFSNSRSEMNVSTLELGDSALYLCASSAGYLNTEAFFGQGTRLTVV.

The chain uses TRBV7-2 and TRBJ2-3; TRBD2 matches 11 bases. V lost 1 base to trimming and J lost 2 bases; unmatched junction nucleotides: 5. In germline, CDR1 is SGHTA, CDR2 FQGNSA. The CDR3 extends over 17 amino acids. The CDR3 DNA reads as TGTGCCAGCAGCTTAGAAGTACTAGCGGGGGTCACAGATACGCAGTATTTT. This codes for CASSLEVLAGVTDTQYF.

The rearrangement joins TRBV4-3 to TRBJ2-2; 10 nucleotides line up with TRBD2. CDR3 length: 17 amino acids. CDR1 and CDR2 from the germline V gene are LGHNA and YSLEER. V gave up 1 base and J gave up 5 bases; unmatched junction bases: 7. The CDR3 coding sequence is TGCGCCAGCAGCCAAGCAAAGCTAGCGGGGGAAACCGGGGAGCTGTTTTTT. It codes for CASSQAKLAGETGELFF.

This clone was observed at least ten times. The chain couples TRBV7-2 to TRBJ2-7, with 9 bases that match TRBD2. From germline, CDR1 is SGHTA and CDR2 FQGNSA. V dropped 8 bases and J dropped 3; count of bases not matched to a gene: 8. This CDR3 is built from 14 residues. The CDR3 region has the DNA TGTGCCAGCCGACGGACTAGCGCTAACTACGAGCAGTACTTC. Its protein product is CASRRTSANYEQYF.

In its sample, this clone was seen many times. V is TRBV30 and J is TRBJ1-1; perhaps TRBD1 as D (6 bases). This CDR3 comprises 16 residues. Trimming left V 3 bases short and J 1 base short, with 18 bases between. The germline V gene encodes CDR1 GTSNPN and CDR2 SVGIG (reference sequence). The DNA of the CDR3 is TGTGCCTGGAGCCTCCAGACAGGCGTACGGAACACTGAAGCTTTCTTT. The encoded protein is CAWSLQTGVRNTEAFF.

There are a few counts of this clone. The V call is TRBV7-2, the J call TRBJ1-4; D not certain. The CDR3 sequence is 13 residues long. V was shortened by 5 bases and J by 5 bases, with 9 bases between the two germline ends. Germline lookup yields CDR1 SGHTA and CDR2 FQGNSA. The CDR3 DNA sequence: TGTGCCAGCAGCACAGTTAGGAATGAAAAACTGTTTTTT. Residues: CASSTVRNEKLFF.

This chain uses TRBV27 with TRBJ2-7, with D perhaps TRBD2 (6 bases). The CDR3 contains 13 residues. Germline V gene sequence: CDR1 MNHEY, CDR2 SMNVEV (reference sequence). With 5 bases removed from V and 5 bases from J, the gap between germline ends came to 13 bases. The CDR3 DNA is TGTGCCAGCAGTGGCCGGGGGTCACACGAGCAGTACTTC. Translated: CASSGRGSHEQYF.

Concerning this clone: Germline is not matched at one junction end, which may reflect a read error. The genes are TRBV7-7 and TRBJ2-5; 11 bases fit TRBD2. Germline V gene data show CDR1 as SSHAT and CDR2 as FNYEAQ (reference sequence). The CDR3 consists of 16 residues. CDR3 DNA sequence: TGTGCTAGCAGCTTAGAGCTAGCGGGAGGTTTAGAGACCCAGTACTTC. It is translated as CASSLELAGGLETQYF.